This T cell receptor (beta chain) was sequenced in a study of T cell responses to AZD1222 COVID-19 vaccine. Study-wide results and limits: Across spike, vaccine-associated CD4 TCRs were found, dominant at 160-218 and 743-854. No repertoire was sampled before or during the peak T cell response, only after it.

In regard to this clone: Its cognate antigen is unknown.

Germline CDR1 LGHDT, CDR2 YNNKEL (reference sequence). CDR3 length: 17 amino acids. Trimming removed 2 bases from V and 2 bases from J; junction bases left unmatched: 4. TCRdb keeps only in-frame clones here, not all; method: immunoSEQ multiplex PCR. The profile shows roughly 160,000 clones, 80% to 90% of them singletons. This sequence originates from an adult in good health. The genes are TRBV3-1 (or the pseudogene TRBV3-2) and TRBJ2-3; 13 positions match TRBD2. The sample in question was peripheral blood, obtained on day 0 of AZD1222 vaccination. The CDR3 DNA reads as TGTGCCAGCAGCCAATGGGGACTAGCGGGGAACACAGATACGCAGTATTTT. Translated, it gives CASSQWGLAGNTDTQYF.